The next 2 T cell receptor beta chains were all read from a single sample in a study of cytomegalovirus exposure and HLA in healthy donors. PCR involved 60 Vbeta and 13 Jbeta primers. TCRdb's copy holds only in-frame clones and misses some; the assay was immunoSEQ multiplex PCR. The data hold 180,000 or so clones, with approximately 78% observed a single time. Sequencing was done on a sample of PBMCs. These receptors came from a human donor in good health.

This clone was counted between two and nine times. V is TRBV19 and J is TRBJ2-1; D is ambiguous. Trimming stripped 7 bases from V and 6 bases from J, with 13 bases between. CDR1 and CDR2 from the germline V gene are LNHDA and SQIVND (reference sequence). The CDR3 extends over 13 amino acids. The CDR3 loop reads CASNRASINEQFF. As DNA, the CDR3 is TGTGCCAGTAACCGAGCCTCGATCAATGAGCAGTTCTTC.

The chain links TRBV18 to TRBJ2-5; 8 bases agree with TRBD1. This CDR3 is 14 amino acids long. The trim removed 3 bases at V and 4 bases at J, leaving 4 bases unmatched. Germline loops: CDR1 KGHSH, CDR2 LQKENI. CDR3 loop: CASSPRQGRETQYF. The CDR3 DNA reads TGTGCCAGCTCACCTAGACAGGGGAGAGAGACCCAGTACTTC. Complete variable domain (other parts from reference TRBV18 and TRBJ2-5): NAGVMQNPRHLVRRRGQEARLRCSPMKGHSHVYWYRQLPEEGLKFMVYLQKENIIDESGMPKERFSAEFPKEGPSILRIQQVVRGDSAAYFCASSPRQGRETQYFGPGTRLLVL.